This entry lists 4 T cell receptor beta chains sequenced from one sample in a study of Tregs in tolerant kidney transplant recipients. Repertoires were generated with immunoSEQ multiplex PCR, while TCRdb's copy carries only in-frame clones and drops some. The table includes approximately 44,000 clones, roughly 96% detected once. These receptors lack a known antigen. The sequenced sample was Tregs from blood cultured with allogeneic cells. Receptors originate from a human donor in good health.

The V call is TRBV5-5, the J call TRBJ2-7; D might be TRBD2 (5 bases). This CDR3 comprises 12 residues. In germline, CDR1 is SGHKS, CDR2 YYEKEE (reference sequence). Trimming stripped 6 bases from V and 1 base from J, with 8 bases between. CDR3 residues: CASTSGSYEQYF. The DNA for the CDR3 is TGTGCCAGCACCTCGGGATCCTACGAGCAGTACTTC.

This clone was found once. The chain links TRBV6-6 to TRBJ2-7, with D perhaps matching TRBD1 (5 bases). The CDR3 spans 14 residues. Trimming shortened V by 5 bases and J by 0 bases, and 11 bases separated the two germline ends. Looked up from germline, CDR1 is MNHNY and CDR2 is SVGAGI (reference sequence). CDR3 amino acids: CASSPTASSYEQYF. CDR3 nucleotide sequence: TGTGCCAGCAGTCCGACAGCGAGCTCCTACGAGCAGTACTTC.

The chain joins TRBV11-2 to TRBJ2-7, with D possibly TRBD1 on 5 matching bases. This CDR3 is built from 12 residues. In germline, CDR1 is SGHAT, CDR2 FQNNGV. Between the trimmed V and J ends, which lost 2 bases and 5 bases, there was a span of 7 bases. This chain's CDR3 is CASSLKGDEQYF. The CDR3 DNA follows: TGTGCCAGCAGCTTAAAAGGGGACGAGCAGTACTTC.

The gene calls are TRBV29-1 and TRBJ2-5, with D tentatively TRBD1 or TRBD2 (5 bases each). This CDR3 is built from 12 residues. The V end lost 6 bases, the J end lost 3 bases, and 11 bases lay between the germline ends. The germline CDR1 and CDR2 sequences are SQVTM and ANQGSEA. The CDR3 DNA reads as TGCAGCGTCGCTGGGGGTGAAGAGACCCAGTACTTC. Translation: CSVAGGEETQYF.